This is a list of T cell receptor beta chains from one sample in a study of monozygotic twins with inflammatory bowel disease. TCRdb reprocessed the 5' RACE reads; each CDR3 protein has one entry and no DNA is given. Its clone listing holds some 170,000 distinct CDR3 sequences. The sequenced sample was blood. These receptors originate from a human donor with ulcerative colitis or Crohn's disease, or a healthy co-twin of an affected twin (not recorded which). The CDR3 runs from the conserved cysteine through the conserved F or W. Fields, in order: J gene, V gene, CDR3 protein.

J gene: TRBJ2-7; V gene: TRBV7-2; CDR3 protein: CASSLADNSYEQYF
J gene: TRBJ1-1; V gene: TRBV7-2; CDR3 protein: CASSSSITYTEAFF
J gene: TRBJ2-7; V gene: TRBV27; CDR3 protein: CASSLGSGSYEQYF
J gene: TRBJ2-7; V gene: TRBV28; CDR3 protein: CASRTHNRVYEQYF
J gene: TRBJ2-7; V gene: TRBV12-3/TRBV12-4; CDR3 protein: CASTETGGGYEQYF
J gene: TRBJ2-1; V gene: TRBV20-1; CDR3 protein: CSALPTGLAGPHSLKSSYNEQFF
J gene: TRBJ2-2; V gene: TRBV25-1; CDR3 protein: CASSAPIPGGTNTGELFF
J gene: TRBJ1-1; V gene: TRBV3-1; CDR3 protein: CASSQVGVTEAFF
J gene: TRBJ2-1; V gene: TRBV28; CDR3 protein: CASSLPGGWRRDGSYNEQFF
J gene: TRBJ2-1; V gene: TRBV11-2; CDR3 protein: CASSLGLAGTNEQFF
J gene: TRBJ1-4; V gene: TRBV11-2; CDR3 protein: CASSTAPGQGSAVLEKLFF
J gene: TRBJ2-7; V gene: TRBV7-9; CDR3 protein: CASSFLGTSYEQYF
J gene: TRBJ2-7; V gene: TRBV27; CDR3 protein: CASSTSSPGTSYEQYF
J gene: TRBJ2-3; V gene: TRBV5-6; CDR3 protein: CASSLRKGLAGEEDTQYF
J gene: TRBJ2-1; V gene: TRBV3-1; CDR3 protein: CASSHSPGSYNEQFF
J gene: TRBJ2-7; V gene: TRBV28; CDR3 protein: CASSPRLGSYEQYF